This entry describes one T cell receptor (beta chain). This sample is drawn from a study of OX40 agonist ivuxolimab in advanced cancers. J lost 4 bases, V lost 5 bases, and 6 bases had no gene match. The CDR3 is 15 residues long. Germline V gives CDR1 ENHRY, CDR2 SYGVKD. Only in-frame clones appear in the TCRdb table, and some are missing; sequencing was by immunoSEQ multiplex PCR. The data contain some 78,000 clones, about 85% of them singletons. V is TRBV10-3 and J is TRBJ1-3, with 9 bases matching TRBD1. The input for sequencing was CD4+ or CD8+ T cells sorted from blood, taken in a trial of the OX40 agonist ivuxolimab. The clonotype originates from an adult with an advanced solid tumor such as melanoma, head and neck, liver or kidney cancer. For the CDR3, the DNA is TGTGCCATCAGTCGTACAGGGGGCTTCGGAAACACCATATATTTT. It specifies CAISRTGGFGNTIYF.